A selection of T cell receptor beta chains follows, all from one sample in a study of T cell repertoires in cytomegalovirus infection. TCRdb reprocessed the reads with MiXCR, giving one entry per CDR3 protein. The profile covers 250,000 to 300,000 distinct CDR3 sequences, with about 25% appearing a single time and around 13% taken by the ten largest. The sequenced sample consisted of PBMCs. The receptors shown here come from a human donor in good health (CMV status not recorded). Some clones in this sample may be carry-over from other donors' samples. The CDR3 runs from the conserved cysteine through the conserved F or W. The order of the fields is J gene, clone size, D gene, V gene, CDR3 protein, CDR3 DNA. A D gene is named only where the DNA matches it firmly. Expanded clones are given a class, and other clones once, few, many or no size at all.

J: TRBJ2-7
size: NA
D: TRBD1
V: TRBV11-2
CDR3: CASSLTRSGGPYYEQYF
DNA: TGTGCCAGCAGCTTAACTAGATCAGGGGGCCCCTACTACGAGCAGTACTTC

J: TRBJ2-3
size: NA
D: NA
V: TRBV14
CDR3: CASSHGDGLPQYF
DNA: TGTGCCAGCAGCCACGGGGACGGCCTACCCCAGTATTTT

J: TRBJ1-5
size: many
D: NA
V: TRBV7-2
CDR3: CASSSVGTNSNQPQHF
DNA: TGTGCCAGCAGCTCCGTGGGGACAAATAGCAATCAGCCCCAGCATTTT

J: TRBJ2-7
size: NA
D: TRBD1
V: TRBV29-1
CDR3: CSVEPGQGSYEQYF
DNA: TGCAGCGTTGAACCGGGACAGGGGTCCTACGAGCAGTACTTC

J: TRBJ2-2
size: few
D: NA
V: TRBV29-1
CDR3: CSVARNANTGELFF
DNA: TGCAGCGTTGCGAGGAACGCGAACACCGGGGAGCTGTTTTTT

J: TRBJ2-3
size: once
D: NA
V: TRBV4-1
CDR3: CASSQDQLWGRTDTQYF
DNA: TGCGCCAGCAGCCAAGATCAGTTGTGGGGCCGTACAGATACGCAGTATTTT

J: TRBJ2-4
size: NA
D: TRBD2
V: TRBV7-3
CDR3: CASSSGLAGGGNIQYF
DNA: TGTGCCAGCAGCTCAGGACTAGCGGGGGGCGGAAACATTCAGTACTTC

J: TRBJ1-1
size: few
D: TRBD1
V: TRBV12-3/TRBV12-4
CDR3: CASRRGQGTEAFF
DNA: TGTGCCAGCAGACGCGGACAGGGGACTGAAGCTTTCTTT

J: TRBJ1-1
size: few
D: TRBD1
V: TRBV14
CDR3: CASSPRNRGGGTEAFF
DNA: TGTGCCAGCAGCCCAAGAAACAGGGGAGGGGGCACTGAAGCTTTCTTT

J: TRBJ1-5
size: NA
D: NA
V: TRBV25-1
CDR3: CASSEMTVHQPQHF
DNA: TGTGCCAGCAGTGAAATGACAGTGCATCAGCCCCAGCATTTT

J: TRBJ2-7
size: NA
D: NA
V: TRBV29-1
CDR3: CSVGDGSSYEQYF
DNA: TGCAGCGTTGGGGACGGGAGCTCCTACGAGCAGTACTTC

J: TRBJ1-3
size: many
D: NA
V: TRBV7-6
CDR3: CASSIAGGRGNTIYF
DNA: TGTGCCAGCAGCATAGCCGGGGGACGAGGAAACACCATATATTTT

J: TRBJ1-1
size: NA
D: NA
V: TRBV5-8
CDR3: CASSLVGTSTRFF
DNA: TGTGCCAGCAGCTTGGTGGGGACATCCACTCGGTTCTTT

J: TRBJ2-1
size: many
D: TRBD2
V: TRBV7-8
CDR3: CASSFELAGEQFF
DNA: TGTGCCAGCAGCTTTGAACTAGCGGGAGAGCAGTTCTTC

J: TRBJ1-2
size: NA
D: TRBD1
V: TRBV20-1
CDR3: CSARVQGAGGYTF
DNA: TGCAGTGCTAGAGTCCAGGGGGCAGGTGGCTACACCTTC

J: TRBJ1-5
size: NA
D: NA
V: TRBV6-2/TRBV6-3
CDR3: CASRVGASNQPQHF
DNA: TGTGCCAGCAGGGTAGGGGCGAGCAATCAGCCCCAGCATTTT

J: TRBJ1-1
size: NA
D: TRBD1
V: TRBV12-3/TRBV12-4
CDR3: CASSLGGTGYTEAFF
DNA: TGTGCCAGCAGTTTAGGGGGGACAGGGTATACTGAAGCTTTCTTT

J: TRBJ2-5
size: many
D: NA
V: TRBV7-2
CDR3: CASRSDRETQYF
DNA: TGTGCCAGCAGGTCGGATAGGGAGACCCAGTACTTC

J: TRBJ2-5
size: few
D: NA
V: TRBV28
CDR3: CASSFGRAQETQYF
DNA: TGTGCCAGCAGTTTTGGAAGGGCCCAAGAGACCCAGTACTTC

J: TRBJ2-1
size: NA
D: NA
V: TRBV18
CDR3: CASSPGTPLDRKFF
DNA: TGTGCCAGCTCACCAGGGACCCCCCTGGACCGCAAGTTCTTC

J: TRBJ2-1
size: NA
D: NA
V: TRBV18
CDR3: CASSPGGNNEQFF
DNA: TGTGCCAGCTCACCAGGCGGAAACAATGAGCAGTTCTTC

J: TRBJ2-1
size: NA
D: NA
V: TRBV6-2/TRBV6-3
CDR3: CASSERRAGTNEQFF
DNA: TGTGCCAGCAGTGAGAGGAGGGCAGGGACCAATGAGCAGTTCTTC

J: TRBJ2-6
size: NA
D: NA
V: TRBV9
CDR3: CASSGSRDRFSGANVLTF
DNA: TGTGCCAGCAGTGGATCCCGGGACCGCTTCTCTGGGGCCAACGTCCTGACTTTC

J: TRBJ2-3
size: NA
D: TRBD2
V: TRBV20-1
CDR3: CSLAGDNADTQYF
DNA: TGCAGCTTAGCGGGGGATAACGCAGATACGCAGTATTTT

J: TRBJ1-1
size: few
D: NA
V: TRBV19
CDR3: CASSYRVGIEAFF
DNA: TGTGCCAGTAGTTACAGGGTCGGGATTGAAGCTTTCTTT

J: TRBJ2-3
size: few
D: TRBD2
V: TRBV12-3/TRBV12-4
CDR3: CASSLPRLAGTDTQYF
DNA: TGTGCCAGCAGTTTACCTCGACTAGCGGGAACAGATACGCAGTATTTT

J: TRBJ2-7
size: NA
D: TRBD1
V: TRBV5-1
CDR3: CASSLQTGGDEQYF
DNA: TGCGCCAGCAGCTTGCAGACAGGGGGCGACGAGCAGTACTTC

J: TRBJ2-7
size: NA
D: NA
V: TRBV24-1
CDR3: CATSDPAAGRSYEQYF
DNA: TGTGCCACCAGTGACCCGGCGGCGGGACGGAGCTACGAGCAGTACTTC

J: TRBJ2-1
size: few
D: NA
V: TRBV7-9
CDR3: CASSLVGPYNEQFF
DNA: TGTGCCAGCAGCTTGGTTGGTCCCTACAATGAGCAGTTCTTC

J: TRBJ1-4
size: many
D: TRBD1
V: TRBV28
CDR3: CASSPETGPNEKLFF
DNA: TGTGCCAGCAGTCCCGAGACAGGGCCTAATGAAAAACTGTTTTTT

J: TRBJ2-7
size: NA
D: NA
V: TRBV28
CDR3: CASTLPGSTYEQYF
DNA: TGTGCCAGCACCCTACCGGGTTCCACCTACGAGCAGTACTTC

J: TRBJ2-1
size: few
D: TRBD2
V: TRBV10-3
CDR3: CAISESGTSGRNEQFF
DNA: TGTGCCATCAGTGAGTCGGGGACTAGCGGGAGGAATGAGCAGTTCTTC

J: TRBJ2-7
size: NA
D: NA
V: TRBV11-2
CDR3: CASSLSGGRTWSYEQYF
DNA: TGTGCCAGCAGCTTATCAGGCGGCAGAACCTGGAGCTACGAGCAGTACTTC

J: TRBJ2-7
size: NA
D: NA
V: TRBV30
CDR3: CAWAGHYSSYEQYF
DNA: TGTGCCTGGGCCGGTCACTACAGCTCCTACGAGCAGTACTTC

J: TRBJ2-7
size: NA
D: NA
V: TRBV29-1
CDR3: CSVYDGGRWGYEQYF
DNA: TGCAGCGTCTATGATGGGGGAAGATGGGGCTACGAGCAGTACTTC

J: TRBJ1-1
size: few
D: NA
V: TRBV28
CDR3: CAIEKQGNTEAFF
DNA: TGTGCCATCGAGAAACAGGGCAACACTGAAGCTTTCTTT

J: TRBJ2-5
size: NA
D: TRBD2
V: TRBV29-1
CDR3: CSVASGTVETQYF
DNA: TGCAGCGTTGCCAGCGGGACGGTGGAGACCCAGTACTTC

J: TRBJ2-5
size: NA
D: TRBD1
V: TRBV7-4
CDR3: CASSLGQVFTQYF
DNA: TGTGCCAGCAGCTTGGGACAGGTTTTTACCCAGTACTTC

J: TRBJ2-4
size: many
D: TRBD2
V: TRBV7-2
CDR3: CASSLAPLAGKNIQYF
DNA: TGTGCCAGCAGCTTAGCCCCACTAGCGGGAAAAAACATTCAGTACTTC

J: TRBJ2-1
size: many
D: NA
V: TRBV7-2
CDR3: CASSLAGAPGVDNEQFF
DNA: TGTGCCAGCAGCTTAGCCGGTGCCCCGGGTGTCGACAATGAGCAGTTCTTC

J: TRBJ1-2
size: NA
D: NA
V: TRBV30
CDR3: CAWSAIDGYTF
DNA: TGTGCCTGGAGTGCGATAGACGGCTACACCTTC